The 23 T cell receptor beta chains presented below share a single source sample, sequenced in a study of T cells in Graves' hyperthyroidism and ophthalmopathy. Amplification of TCR beta CDR3 regions used RNA as the template. The TCR CDR3 was amplified in a first-round RT-PCR using the HTBI primer set. TCRdb re-analysed the multiplex PCR reads in MiXCR, keeping a single row per CDR3 protein. The sample yields about 600,000 distinct CDR3 sequences, 14% seen once. The sample consisted of blood. The receptors originated from a woman younger than 35 with Graves' ophthalmopathy.

The chain combines TRBV7-3 with TRBJ2-2, with TRBD2 matching 8 bases. The CDR3 is 18 amino acids. Germline V gene data show CDR1 as SGHTA and CDR2 as FQGTGA. V was clipped by 0 bases and J by 0 bases; unmatched bases: 6. CDR3 residues: CASSLTSLAGANTGELFF. The CDR3 coding sequence is TGTGCCAGCAGCTTAACATCCCTAGCGGGTGCGAACACCGGGGAGCTGTTTTTT.

This clonotype was seen repeatedly, ten times or more. The chain joins TRBV7-2 to TRBJ2-5; perhaps TRBD1 as D (6 bases). Germline V CDR1 and CDR2: SGHTA, FQGNSA. This CDR3 comprises 15 residues. The ends were cut back, 1 base at V and 0 bases at J, with 9 bases in the middle. CDR3 bases: TGTGCCAGCAGCTTAGGCCAGGGGTACCAAGAGACCCAGTACTTC. Protein product: CASSLGQGYQETQYF. The full variable domain, its missing parts supplied by reference TRBV7-2 and TRBJ2-5, is GAGVSQSPSNKVTEKGKDVELRCDPISGHTALYWYRQSLGQGLEFLIYFQGNSAPDKSGLPSDRFSAERTGGSVSTLTIQRTQQEDSAVYLCASSLGQGYQETQYFGPGTRLLVL.

This clonotype has only a few counts. The gene calls are TRBV29-1 and TRBJ2-3, with D perhaps given as TRBD1 or TRBD2 (5 bases each). The CDR3 runs 13 residues. Trimming removed 0 bases at V and 5 bases at J, with 9 bases between. Looked up from germline, CDR1 is SQVTM and CDR2 is ANQGSEA. The CDR3 region is CSVEDGDGDTQYF. DNA of the CDR3: TGCAGCGTTGAAGATGGGGACGGAGATACGCAGTATTTT.

This clonotype was picked up many times. This chain joins TRBV2 and TRBJ1-4; 7 positions agree with TRBD1. Germline V gene sequence: CDR1 SNHLY, CDR2 FYNNEI. V dropped 11 bases and J dropped 5; count of bases not matched to a gene: 14. The length of the CDR3 is 15 residues. The chain's CDR3 is CAGTGARSLNEKLFF. Written as DNA, the CDR3 is TGTGCCGGAACAGGGGCACGAAGCCTGAATGAAAAACTGTTTTTT.

This clonotype was detected many times. The rearrangement uses TRBV20-1 and TRBJ2-1, with D perhaps matching TRBD1 or TRBD2 (5 bases each). The CDR3 runs to 17 residues. CDR1 and CDR2 (germline): DFQATT, SNEGSKA (reference sequence). The V gene lost 4 bases and the J gene lost 4 bases, with 23 bases spanning the gap. Here the CDR3 reads CSAIKTTLGTRYNEQFF. The DNA for the CDR3 is TGCAGTGCTATCAAAACAACGTTGGGGACGAGGTACAATGAGCAGTTCTTC.

The rearrangement joins TRBV9 to TRBJ1-3; no definite D call. The germline V gene encodes CDR1 SGDLS and CDR2 YYNGEE. Trimming cost V 3 bases and J 4 bases, with 11 bases left between them. This CDR3 is built from 14 residues. The CDR3 sequence: CASSATINGNTIYF. CDR3 sequence (DNA): TGTGCCAGCAGCGCGACCATCAACGGAAACACCATATATTTT.

This clonotype came up many times. V usage is TRBV7-9 and J usage is TRBJ2-3; D unclear. CDR1 is SEHNR and CDR2 is FQNEAQ in the germline V gene (reference sequence). Trimming pared 5 bases from V and 3 bases from J, leaving 15 bases between. There are 15 residues in the CDR3. CDR3 in DNA: TGTGCCAGCAGCAAAAGGGTCTCGACAACAGATACGCAGTATTTT. Its translation: CASSKRVSTTDTQYF.

At least ten counts were recorded for this clonotype. The chain combines TRBV11-2 with TRBJ2-7, with TRBD1 matching 9 bases. V lost 4 bases, J lost 6 bases, and 10 bases stayed unmatched. The CDR3 has 15 amino acids. CDR1 and CDR2 (germline): SGHAT, FQNNGV. The DNA of the CDR3 is TGTGCCAGCAGCTCGGGTCCCGGGACAGGGACCGAGCAGTACTTC. Amino acid sequence: CASSSGPGTGTEQYF.

This clonotype was seen at least ten times. The gene calls are TRBV9 and TRBJ1-2; D is unclear. The V end lost 0 bases, the J end lost 4 bases, and 13 bases lay between the germline ends. The CDR3 length is 15 residues. The germline V gene encodes CDR1 SGDLS and CDR2 YYNGEE. The CDR3 sequence: CASSVGTQPLYGYTF. The DNA for the CDR3 is TGTGCCAGCAGCGTAGGGACTCAACCCCTCTATGGCTACACCTTC.

The rearrangement joins TRBV3-1 to TRBJ2-1; 8 bases line up with TRBD2. Germline V gene data show CDR1 as LGHDT and CDR2 as YNNKEL (reference sequence). There are 18 residues in the CDR3. V lost 1 base, J lost 6 bases, and 14 bases stayed unmatched. The CDR3: CASSQASVTGGPGNEQFF. CDR3 DNA sequence: TGTGCCAGCAGCCAAGCTTCTGTGACGGGAGGGCCTGGCAATGAGCAGTTCTTC.

This clonotype was seen many times. This chain links TRBV28 with TRBJ1-5; the match to TRBD1 covers 10 bases. Trimming removed 5 bases from V and 7 bases from J; junction bases left unmatched: 11. The CDR3 sequence is 16 residues long. The germline V gene encodes CDR1 MDHEN and CDR2 SYDVKM. CDR3 sequence reads: CASSTTGQGVGQPQHF. Here the CDR3 DNA reads TGTGCCAGCAGTACTACAGGACAGGGGGTCGGACAGCCCCAGCATTTT.

This clonotype was observed many times. V gene TRBV6-2 or TRBV6-3 combines with J gene TRBJ2-2; the D is unclear. Trimming took off 6 bases at V and 5 bases at J, with 10 bases between the two ends. CDR3 size: 13 residues. Germline CDR1 and CDR2: MNHEY and SVGEGT. The CDR3 DNA sequence: TGTGCCAGCAGCCAGGCCCCGACCGGGGAGCTGTTTTTT. Translated, it gives CASSQAPTGELFF.

This clonotype occurred many times. The chain has TRBV20-1 and TRBJ2-3; 9 bases align to TRBD1. This CDR3 region has 15 residues. V was pared by 5 bases and J by 4 bases, with 10 bases of the junction left unmatched. Germline lookup yields CDR1 DFQATT and CDR2 SNEGSKA (reference sequence). CDR3 residues: CSAVVGGTGSDTQYF. CDR3 DNA: TGCAGTGCTGTTGTTGGTGGGACAGGGTCAGATACGCAGTATTTT.

The sample holds many counts of this clonotype. This rearrangement joins TRBV7-9 to TRBJ1-1; maybe TRBD1 (6 bases). V lost 5 bases and J lost 1, with 11 bases in between. This CDR3 contains 14 residues. Germline CDR1 SEHNR, CDR2 FQNEAQ (reference sequence). The CDR3 nucleotides read TGTGCCAGCAGCCCCCCGACAGGGAACACTGAAGCTTTCTTT. The encoded protein is CASSPPTGNTEAFF.

The chain is built from TRBV28 and TRBJ2-7; 11 bases fit TRBD1. J was trimmed by 5 bases and V by 6 bases; bases with no gene match: 9. This CDR3 has 15 residues. The germline V gene encodes CDR1 MDHEN and CDR2 SYDVKM. CDR3 amino acids: CASRPSGTGGHEQYF. CDR3 DNA sequence: TGTGCCAGCAGGCCCTCCGGGACAGGGGGACACGAGCAGTACTTC.

This clonotype was observed at least ten times. The CDR3 DNA reads TGTGCCAGCAGTTACCCTCTTCAGGGGAATGGCTACACCTTC. Residues: CASSYPLQGNGYTF. The chain carries TRBV6-1 and TRBJ1-2; TRBD1 is a possible D gene (6 bases). The ends were cut back, 5 bases at V and 6 bases at J, with 16 bases in the middle. This CDR3 comprises 14 residues. Germline V CDR1 and CDR2: MNHNS, SASEGT.

The V gene is TRBV5-6, the J gene TRBJ2-7, with 11 positions matching TRBD2. The germline V gene encodes CDR1 SGHDT and CDR2 YYEEEE. V shed 3 bases and J 3 bases; nucleotides not matched to a gene: 8. This CDR3 is 16 amino acids long. In nucleotides, the CDR3 is TGTGCCAGCAGCTCCAAACCGGGACTAGCGGACTACGAGCAGTACTTC. Translating it yields CASSSKPGLADYEQYF.

The rearrangement links TRBV7-3 to TRBJ1-1, with D possibly TRBD1 on 5 matching bases. In germline, CDR1 is SGHTA, CDR2 FQGTGA. The CDR3 extends over 15 amino acids. The germline V and J ends were trimmed by 5 bases and 7 bases, with 20 bases remaining between them. The chain's CDR3 is CASSPQGGVGVEAFF. The CDR3 DNA is TGTGCCAGCAGCCCCCAAGGAGGGGTGGGAGTTGAAGCTTTCTTT.

The table lists this clonotype with many counts. The chain has TRBV30 and TRBJ2-1, with 7 bases that match TRBD2. Germline CDR1 and CDR2: GTSNPN and SVGIG (reference sequence). CDR3 length: 11 residues. With V trimmed by 5 bases and J by 12 bases, 7 bases remained unmatched. The DNA of the CDR3 is TGTGCCTGGGGGGGGGTGGAAACGCAGTTCTTC. It is translated as CAWGGVETQFF. The entire variable domain, with the rest obtained from reference TRBV30 and TRBJ2-1, is as follows: SQTIHQWPATLVQPVGSPLSLECTVEGTSNPNLYWYRQAAGRGLQLLFYSVGIGQISSEVPQNLSASRPQDRQFILSSKKLLLSDSGFYLCAWGGVETQFFGPGTRLTVL.

At least ten counts were recorded for this clonotype. The genes are TRBV27 and TRBJ2-5; 12 bases map to TRBD1. V lost 5 bases to trimming and J lost 4 bases; unmatched junction nucleotides: 14. Germline CDR1 reads MNHEY; CDR2 reads SMNVEV (reference sequence). This CDR3 region has 18 residues. CDR3 sequence (DNA): TGTGCCAGCAGTCCCTCCCGGGGGACAGGGGGCGCGAGAGAGACCCAGTACTTC. Protein product: CASSPSRGTGGARETQYF.

The chain joins TRBV27 to TRBJ2-1, with 9 bases that match TRBD2. V trimming: 3 bases; J trimming: 9 bases; junction bases outside the gene matches: 6. Looked up from germline, CDR1 is MNHEY and CDR2 is SMNVEV (reference sequence). The CDR3 is 14 residues long. The CDR3: CASSFGAGGIEQFF. The DNA of the CDR3 is TGTGCCAGCAGTTTTGGAGCGGGAGGAATTGAGCAGTTCTTC.

This clonotype was picked up many times. V usage is TRBV30 and J usage is TRBJ2-4, with D hard to call. Per germline, CDR1 GTSNPN and CDR2 SVGIG (reference sequence). The V end lost 0 bases, the J end lost 0 bases, and 6 bases lay between the germline ends. The CDR3 is 14 residues long. Here the CDR3 DNA reads TGTGCCTGGAGTGTATTAACAGCCAAAAACATTCAGTACTTC. This gives the protein CAWSVLTAKNIQYF. Full variable domain (remainder filled in from reference TRBV30 and TRBJ2-4): SQTIHQWPATLVQPVGSPLSLECTVEGTSNPNLYWYRQAAGRGLQLLFYSVGIGQISSEVPQNLSASRPQDRQFILSSKKLLLSDSGFYLCAWSVLTAKNIQYFGAGTRLSVL.

This clonotype was found many times. CDR3 protein: CASSFPSMFTGELFF. In nucleotides, the CDR3 is TGTGCCAGCAGTTTCCCGTCTATGTTCACCGGGGAGCTGTTTTTT. V usage is TRBV28 and J usage is TRBJ2-2; D unresolved. CDR1 MDHEN and CDR2 SYDVKM come from the germline V gene. Trimming left V 3 bases short and J 4 bases short, with 12 bases between. The CDR3 spans 15 residues.